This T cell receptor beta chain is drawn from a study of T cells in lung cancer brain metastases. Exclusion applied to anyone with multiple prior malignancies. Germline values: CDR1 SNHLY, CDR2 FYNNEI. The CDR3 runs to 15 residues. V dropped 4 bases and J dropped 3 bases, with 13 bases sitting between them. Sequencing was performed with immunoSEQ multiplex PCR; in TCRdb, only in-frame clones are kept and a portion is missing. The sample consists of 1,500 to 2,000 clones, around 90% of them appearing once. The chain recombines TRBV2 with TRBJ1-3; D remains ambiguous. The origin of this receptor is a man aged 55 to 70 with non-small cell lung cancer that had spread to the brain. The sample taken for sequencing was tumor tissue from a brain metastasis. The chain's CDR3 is CASSAKGYSGNTIYF. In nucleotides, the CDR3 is TGTGCCAGCAGTGCCAAGGGATATAGTGGAAACACCATATATTTT.